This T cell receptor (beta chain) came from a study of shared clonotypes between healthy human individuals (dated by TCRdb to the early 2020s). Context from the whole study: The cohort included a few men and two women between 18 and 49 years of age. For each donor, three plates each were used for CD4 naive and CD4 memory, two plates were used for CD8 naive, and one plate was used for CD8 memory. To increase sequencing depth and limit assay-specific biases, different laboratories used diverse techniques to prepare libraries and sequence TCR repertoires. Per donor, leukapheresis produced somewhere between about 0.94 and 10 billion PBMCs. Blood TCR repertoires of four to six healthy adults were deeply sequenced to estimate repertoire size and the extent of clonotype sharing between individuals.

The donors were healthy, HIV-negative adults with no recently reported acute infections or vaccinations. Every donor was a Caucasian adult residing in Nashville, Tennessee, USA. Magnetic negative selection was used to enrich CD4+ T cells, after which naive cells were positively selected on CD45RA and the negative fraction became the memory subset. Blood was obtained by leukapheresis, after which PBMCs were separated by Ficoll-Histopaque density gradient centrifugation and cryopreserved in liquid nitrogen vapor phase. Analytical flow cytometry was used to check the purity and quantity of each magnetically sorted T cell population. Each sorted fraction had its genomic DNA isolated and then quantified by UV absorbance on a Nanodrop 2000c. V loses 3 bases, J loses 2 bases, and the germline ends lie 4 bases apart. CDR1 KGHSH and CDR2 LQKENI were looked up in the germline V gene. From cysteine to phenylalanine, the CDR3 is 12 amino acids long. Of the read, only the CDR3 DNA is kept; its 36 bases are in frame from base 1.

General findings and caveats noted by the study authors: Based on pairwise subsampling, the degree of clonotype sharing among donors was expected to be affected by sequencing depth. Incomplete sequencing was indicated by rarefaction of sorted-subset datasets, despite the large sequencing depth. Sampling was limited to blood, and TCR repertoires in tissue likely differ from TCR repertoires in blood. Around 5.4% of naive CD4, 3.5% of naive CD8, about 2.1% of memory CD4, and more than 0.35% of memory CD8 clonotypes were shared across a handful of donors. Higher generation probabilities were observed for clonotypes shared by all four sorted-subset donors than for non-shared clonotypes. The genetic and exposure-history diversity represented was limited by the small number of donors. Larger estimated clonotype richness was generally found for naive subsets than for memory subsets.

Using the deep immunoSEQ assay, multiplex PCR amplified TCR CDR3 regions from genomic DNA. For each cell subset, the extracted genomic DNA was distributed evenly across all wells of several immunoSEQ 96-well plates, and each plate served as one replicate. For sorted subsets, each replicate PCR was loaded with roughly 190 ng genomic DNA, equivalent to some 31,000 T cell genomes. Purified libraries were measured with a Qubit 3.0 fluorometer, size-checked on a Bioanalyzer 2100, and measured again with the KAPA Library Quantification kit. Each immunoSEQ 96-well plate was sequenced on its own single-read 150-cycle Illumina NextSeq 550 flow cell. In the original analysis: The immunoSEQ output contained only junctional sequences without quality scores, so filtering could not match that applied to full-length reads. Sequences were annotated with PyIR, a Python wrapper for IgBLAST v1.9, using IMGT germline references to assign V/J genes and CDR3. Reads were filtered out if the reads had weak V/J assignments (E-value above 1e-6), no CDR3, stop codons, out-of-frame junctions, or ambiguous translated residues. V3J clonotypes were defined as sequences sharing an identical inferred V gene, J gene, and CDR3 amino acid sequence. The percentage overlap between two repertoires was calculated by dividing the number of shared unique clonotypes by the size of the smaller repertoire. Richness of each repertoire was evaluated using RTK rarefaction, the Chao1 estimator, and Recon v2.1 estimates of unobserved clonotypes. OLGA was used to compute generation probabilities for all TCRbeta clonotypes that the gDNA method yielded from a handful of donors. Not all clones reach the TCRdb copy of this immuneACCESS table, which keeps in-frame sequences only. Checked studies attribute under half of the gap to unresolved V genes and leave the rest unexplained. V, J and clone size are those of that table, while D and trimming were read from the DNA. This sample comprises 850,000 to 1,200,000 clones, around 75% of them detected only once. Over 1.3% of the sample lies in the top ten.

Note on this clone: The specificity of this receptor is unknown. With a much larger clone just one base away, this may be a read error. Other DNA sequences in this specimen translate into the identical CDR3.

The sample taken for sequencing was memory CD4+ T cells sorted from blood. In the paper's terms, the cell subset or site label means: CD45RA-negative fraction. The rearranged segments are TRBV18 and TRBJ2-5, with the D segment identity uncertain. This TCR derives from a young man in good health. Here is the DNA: TGTGCCAGCTCACCTCAGCAAGAGACCCAGTACTTC. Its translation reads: CASSPQQETQYF.